These 29 T cell receptor beta chains came from one sample sequenced in a study of blood T cell repertoires in COVID-19 (dated by TCRdb to the early 2020s). Library prep was done by the immunoSEQ multiplex PCR assay. The table comes from immuneACCESS by way of TCRdb, which keeps in-frame sequences with V and J called. Part of the clones is missing from these tables; in studies checked, under half for an unresolved V gene and the rest for unknown reasons. The sample yields over 300,000 clones; nearly 90% were counted once. Approximately 5% of the sample rests with the top ten. Sequencing was performed on PBMCs or T cells enriched from blood (not recorded which). The receptors were gathered from a woman younger than 45 who had recovered from COVID-19.

This clone occurred once. The chain employs TRBV11-2 and TRBJ2-7, with D perhaps TRBD1 (5 bases). V was trimmed by 6 bases and J by 2 bases, leaving 14 bases between them. CDR3 length: 14 amino acids. CDR1 is SGHAT and CDR2 is FQNNGV in the germline V gene. The CDR3: CASRSPRQTYEQYF. The CDR3 bases are TGTGCCAGCAGGTCCCCCCGACAGACCTACGAGCAGTACTTC.

The sample holds a few counts of this clone. The rearrangement uses TRBV7-3 and TRBJ2-1; 8 nucleotides align to TRBD2. V lost 1 base to trimming and J lost 0 bases; unmatched junction nucleotides: 2. The CDR3 spans 16 residues. Germline values: CDR1 SGHTA, CDR2 FQGTGA. CDR3 coding DNA: TGTGCCAGCAGCTTAAGCGGGGGGCCCTCCTACAATGAGCAGTTCTTC. As protein: CASSLSGGPSYNEQFF.

The chain is built from TRBV11-2 and TRBJ2-7; 7 nucleotides agree with TRBD2. With V trimmed by 1 base and J by 1 base, 4 bases remained unmatched. CDR1 SGHAT and CDR2 FQNNGV come from the germline V gene. The CDR3 spans 15 residues. This chain's CDR3 is CASSLVLGGSYEQYF. CDR3 DNA sequence: TGTGCCAGCAGCTTAGTCCTGGGGGGGTCCTACGAGCAGTACTTC. Combining the CDR3 with reference TRBV11-2 and TRBJ2-7 gives the whole variable domain EAGVAQSPRYKIIEKRQSVAFWCNPISGHATLYWYQQILGQGPKLLIQFQNNGVVDDSQLPKDRFSAERLKGVDSTLKIQPAKLEDSAVYLCASSLVLGGSYEQYFGPGTRLTVT.

This chain connects TRBV6-1 to TRBJ2-1, with a tentative D call TRBD1 (5 bases). Germline values: CDR1 MNHNS, CDR2 SASEGT. The CDR3 is 17 residues long. The V and J ends lost 4 bases and 0 bases respectively, with 16 bases between them. This chain's CDR3 is CASSGTRTPLSYNEQFF. DNA for the CDR3: TGTGCCAGCAGTGGAACTCGGACACCCCTCTCCTACAATGAGCAGTTCTTC.

V and J are TRBV6-5 and TRBJ1-2; 9 bases line up with TRBD1. Per the germline V gene, CDR1 is MNHEY and CDR2 is SVGAGI. The CDR3 extends over 14 amino acids. The ends lost 8 bases at V and 4 bases at J; junction bases unmatched: 8. CDR3: CASRDRVLAYGYTF. CDR3 bases: TGTGCCAGCCGGGACAGGGTTTTAGCCTATGGCTACACCTTC.

The rearrangement links TRBV19 to TRBJ2-7; no clear D. The V gene lost 4 bases and the J gene lost 1 base, with 14 bases spanning the gap. The germline V gene encodes CDR1 LNHDA and CDR2 SQIVND (reference sequence). The CDR3 runs to 15 residues. The CDR3 region is CASSTTLLQSYEQYF. CDR3 in DNA: TGTGCCAGTAGTACCACCCTTTTACAGTCCTACGAGCAGTACTTC.

The V call is TRBV9, the J call TRBJ1-6; 9 bases are a match to TRBD1. V dropped 4 bases and J dropped 6; count of bases not matched to a gene: 5. There are 15 residues in the CDR3. Germline CDR1 is SGDLS and CDR2 is YYNGEE. The CDR3 coding sequence is TGTGCCAGCAGCCTCGGGACAGGGAGTAATTCACCCCTCCACTTT. Translating gives CASSLGTGSNSPLHF.

The chain uses TRBV19 and TRBJ1-3, with D maybe TRBD1 (6 bases). The germline CDR1 and CDR2 sequences are LNHDA and SQIVND (reference sequence). V was cut by 4 bases and J by 2 bases, with 9 bases left in between. The CDR3 totals 14 residues. CDR3 sequence reads: CASSTQGPGNTIYF. The CDR3 DNA reads TGTGCCAGTAGTACACAGGGTCCTGGAAACACCATATATTTT.

The rearrangement links TRBV19 to TRBJ1-5; no clear D gene. V lost 5 bases, J lost 0 bases, and 5 bases lay in between. Per the germline V gene, CDR1 is LNHDA and CDR2 is SQIVND (reference sequence). There are 13 residues in the CDR3. The CDR3 here is CASSFNSNQPQHF. DNA for the CDR3: TGTGCCAGTAGTTTTAATAGCAATCAGCCCCAGCATTTT.

The chain combines TRBV18 with TRBJ1-5; D not certain. Germline loops: CDR1 KGHSH, CDR2 LQKENI. This CDR3 has 15 residues. V dropped 6 bases and J dropped 11 bases, with 23 bases sitting between them. CDR3 in DNA: TGTGCCAGCTCTAACCAAAGGGTCGCGAGGGAGACCCAGCATTTT. Its translation: CASSNQRVARETQHF. Based on the CDR3 plus reference TRBV18 and TRBJ1-5, the full variable domain is NAGVMQNPRHLVRRRGQEARLRCSPMKGHSHVYWYRQLPEEGLKFMVYLQKENIIDESGMPKERFSAEFPKEGPSILRIQQVVRGDSAAYFCASSNQRVARETQHFGDGTRLSIL.

The V gene is TRBV11-2, the J gene TRBJ1-3; 7 bases fit TRBD1. This CDR3 has 15 amino acids. Germline CDR1 SGHAT, CDR2 FQNNGV. Unmatched junction bases numbered 6, after V lost 5 bases and J lost 2 bases. CDR3: CASSRQGGPGNTIYF. CDR3 nucleotides: TGTGCCAGCAGCCGACAAGGGGGCCCTGGAAACACCATATATTTT.

The CDR3 DNA reads TGTGCCAGCAGGGAGCGGGGGGGTACAGATACGCAGTATTTT. Translating gives CASRERGGTDTQYF. The chain combines TRBV6-5 with TRBJ2-3; TRBD2 agrees at 10 bases. CDR1 MNHEY and CDR2 SVGAGI come from the germline V gene. This CDR3 is 14 amino acids long. Unmatched junction bases numbered 3, after V lost 6 bases and J lost 3 bases.

This clone was picked up a small number of times. This chain links TRBV5-1 with TRBJ2-6, with 8 bases matching TRBD1. The length of the CDR3 is 17 residues. Trimming took 3 bases from V and 0 from J; bases not matched to a gene: 5. From germline, CDR1 is SGHRS and CDR2 YFSETQ. The chain's CDR3 is CASSSTGASSGANVLTF. DNA for the CDR3: TGCGCCAGCAGCTCGACAGGGGCCAGCTCTGGGGCCAACGTCCTGACTTTC.

The chain couples TRBV5-1 to TRBJ1-1; possibly TRBD1 for D (6 bases). The CDR3 has 14 amino acids. Trimming removed 6 bases from V and 4 bases from J, with 16 bases in between. The germline gives CDR1 SGHRS, CDR2 YFSETQ. CDR3 DNA: TGCGCCAGCACGTTGGTCGGCAGGGGCACTGAAGCTTTCTTT. It translates to CASTLVGRGTEAFF.

V gene TRBV6-5 combines with J gene TRBJ1-2, with TRBD1 matching 8 bases. Germline CDR1 MNHEY, CDR2 SVGAGI. With V trimmed by 6 bases and J by 5 bases, 11 bases remained unmatched. This CDR3 has 15 amino acids. CDR3 amino acids: CASRKDRDFIYGYTF. The CDR3 DNA sequence: TGTGCCAGCAGGAAGGACAGGGACTTTATTTATGGCTACACCTTC.

This clone was found a few times. This chain uses TRBV7-9 with TRBJ1-1; 10 bases are shared with TRBD1. The V gene's germline CDR1 is SEHNR and CDR2 FQNEAQ (reference sequence). With 1 base clipped from V and 11 bases from J, the junction kept 4 bases outside the gene matches. The CDR3 totals 13 residues. CDR3 bases: TGTGCCAGCAGCTTAGAGACAGGGGGCCACGCTTTCTTT. It specifies CASSLETGGHAFF.

The V and J genes are TRBV2 and TRBJ2-4; D not certain. This CDR3 spans 14 amino acids. The V and J ends lost 4 bases and 0 bases respectively, with 7 bases between them. Germline CDR1 reads SNHLY; CDR2 reads FYNNEI. The CDR3 sequence is CASSARLAKNIQYF. The CDR3 nucleotides are TGTGCCAGCAGTGCGAGACTAGCCAAAAACATTCAGTACTTC.

This clone came up once. The rearrangement joins TRBV24-1 to TRBJ2-3; the D is unclear. The CDR3 is made up of 13 amino acids. The V gene lost 4 bases and the J gene lost 3 bases, with 7 bases spanning the gap. CDR1 and CDR2 (germline): KGHDR, SFDVKD. The CDR3 nucleotides read TGTGCCACCAGTGACCACAGTACAGATACGCAGTATTTT. Its translation is CATSDHSTDTQYF.

The CDR3 spells CASSARDSGANVLTF. The CDR3 DNA reads TGTGCCAGCAGCGCCCGAGATTCTGGGGCCAACGTCCTGACTTTC. The J gene is TRBJ2-6, the V gene TRBV9; D ambiguous. The germline CDR1 and CDR2 sequences are SGDLS and YYNGEE. The CDR3 is 15 amino acids. Trimming removed 3 bases from V and 1 base from J, with 8 bases in between. The variable domain in full, with the rest retrieved from reference TRBV9 and TRBJ2-6, is DSGVTQTPKHLITATGQRVTLRCSPRSGDLSVYWYQQSLDQGLQFLIQYYNGEERAKGNILERFSAQQFPDLHSELNLSSLELGDSALYFCASSARDSGANVLTFGAGSRLTVL.

The gene calls are TRBV7-8 and TRBJ1-5, with 9 bases that match TRBD1. The CDR3 is 19 amino acids. Per germline, CDR1 SGHVS and CDR2 FQNEAQ. Germline trimming cut 4 bases from V and 1 base from J; bases unmatched to any gene: 14. The CDR3 here is CASSSGPGQGPLSNQPQHF. The CDR3 DNA reads as TGTGCCAGCAGCTCCGGGCCGGGACAGGGCCCTTTGAGCAATCAGCCCCAGCATTTT.

This clone occurred once. The genes are TRBV9 and TRBJ2-3, with 11 positions matching TRBD2. The CDR3 runs 17 residues. V dropped 0 bases and J dropped 3; count of bases not matched to a gene: 6. Germline V CDR1 and CDR2: SGDLS, YYNGEE. CDR3: CASSVAVAGGETDTQYF. The CDR3 DNA sequence: TGTGCCAGCAGCGTAGCTGTAGCGGGGGGGGAAACAGATACGCAGTATTTT.

This chain uses TRBV6-5 with TRBJ2-3; D possibly corresponds to TRBD1 (5 bases). The V end was cut by 6 bases, the J end by 5 bases, with 9 bases between. This CDR3 is built from 12 residues. CDR1 and CDR2 (germline): MNHEY, SVGAGI. CDR3 coding DNA: TGTGCCAGCAGGGCAGGGATAGATACGCAGTATTTT. This encodes CASRAGIDTQYF.

The chain uses TRBV18 and TRBJ2-7, with a possible D match to TRBD2 (6 bases). The CDR3 is 14 amino acids. Trimming cost V 0 bases and J 4 bases, with 10 bases left between them. Per the germline V gene, CDR1 is KGHSH and CDR2 is LQKENI. The CDR3 region is CASSPPIGGYEQYF. CDR3 nucleotide sequence: TGTGCCAGCTCACCACCGATAGGAGGGTACGAGCAGTACTTC. Full variable domain (missing parts from reference TRBV18 and TRBJ2-7): NAGVMQNPRHLVRRRGQEARLRCSPMKGHSHVYWYRQLPEEGLKFMVYLQKENIIDESGMPKERFSAEFPKEGPSILRIQQVVRGDSAAYFCASSPPIGGYEQYFGPGTRLTVT.

V usage is TRBV11-2 and J usage is TRBJ2-3, with D maybe TRBD1 (6 bases). V shed 1 base and J shed 4 bases, with 15 bases lying between them. CDR3 length equals 16 residues. Germline assignment: CDR1 SGHAT and CDR2 FQNNGV. CDR3 residues: CASSLAGTIFADTQYF. CDR3 in DNA: TGTGCCAGCAGCTTAGCAGGGACAATTTTTGCAGATACGCAGTATTTT.

The rearrangement joins TRBV2 to TRBJ1-2, with D possibly matching TRBD1 (6 bases). V dropped 0 bases and J dropped 7 bases, with 18 bases sitting between them. The CDR3 extends over 16 amino acids. The germline V gene encodes CDR1 SNHLY and CDR2 FYNNEI. The CDR3 nucleotides read TGTGCCAGCAGTGAAGCGCTTGTCAGGGGAGTAGGTGGCTACACCTTC. This sequence encodes CASSEALVRGVGGYTF.

CDR3 region: CAWKLLRNTGELFF. The CDR3, as DNA: TGTGCCTGGAAGTTATTGCGGAACACCGGGGAGCTGTTTTTT. This chain links TRBV30 with TRBJ2-2, with unresolved D. The CDR3 spans 14 residues. Germline loops: CDR1 GTSNPN, CDR2 SVGIG (reference sequence). Trimming stripped 4 bases from V and 1 base from J, with 10 bases between. The full variable domain, in which reference TRBV30 and TRBJ2-2 provide the parts outside the CDR3, is SQTIHQWPATLVQPVGSPLSLECTVEGTSNPNLYWYRQAAGRGLQLLFYSVGIGQISSEVPQNLSASRPQDRQFILSSKKLLLSDSGFYLCAWKLLRNTGELFFGEGSRLTVL.

This clone was seen a few times. The rearrangement links TRBV11-1 to TRBJ2-1; possibly TRBD1 for D (6 bases). The germline gives CDR1 SGHAT, CDR2 FQDESV (reference sequence). The CDR3 is made up of 14 amino acids. V dropped 5 bases and J dropped 8 bases, with 16 bases sitting between them. CDR3 in amino acids: CASSPLQGNYEQFF. In DNA form, the CDR3 reads TGTGCCAGCAGCCCTCTACAGGGAAACTATGAGCAGTTCTTC.

This clone was counted once. The CDR3 spells CASSQEITSTGGQGYGYTF. The CDR3 bases are TGTGCCAGCAGCCAAGAAATTACCTCCACAGGGGGCCAAGGCTATGGCTACACCTTC. The rearrangement joins TRBV4-2 to TRBJ1-2, with TRBD1 matching over 9 bases. J was trimmed by 4 bases and V by 0 bases; bases with no gene match: 15. This CDR3 is built from 19 residues. CDR1 is LGHNA, CDR2 YNFKEQ, per germline.

This clone was seen once. This sequence joins TRBV10-3 and TRBJ2-2, with 9 bases lining up with TRBD1. CDR3 length: 14 amino acids. CDR1 and CDR2 (germline): ENHRY, SYGVKD. V gave up 6 bases and J gave up 6 bases; unmatched junction bases: 5. CDR3 in amino acids: CAIRGTGKPGELFF. The CDR3 bases are TGTGCCATCAGGGGGACAGGGAAGCCCGGGGAGCTGTTTTTT.